This T cell receptor (beta chain) emerged from a study of blood T cell repertoires in COVID-19. Using immunoSEQ multiplex PCR, the repertoire was profiled, and TCRdb retains in-frame clones only, with some absent. This table holds 55,000 to 95,000 clones, more than 80% found once. Only one count was recorded for this clone. The CDR3 consists of 11 residues. The V gene lost 5 bases and the J gene lost 12 bases, with 14 bases spanning the gap. This sequence was found in a woman between 70 and 85 years old with acute or convalescent COVID-19. The rearrangement links TRBV12-3 or TRBV12-4 to TRBJ2-7; D is uncertain. The specimen sequenced was peripheral blood. This CDR3 is CASSPGLGWYF. CDR3 DNA: TGTGCCAGCAGTCCCGGCCTGGGCTGGTACTTC.